This T cell receptor beta chain was retrieved from a study of blood T cell repertoires in COVID-19. The wider study: Nucleic acid was either cDNA or gDNA, and it came from T cells, B-cell-depleted T cells, or PBMCs.

In the original processing: Amplified reference gene primers provided the basis for estimating nucleated cell counts. TCRdb's table, derived via immunoSEQ multiplex PCR, lists solely in-frame clones and lacks some. That table furnishes V, J and clone size, whereas the DNA furnished D and trimming. The data hold about 270,000 clones, with around 86% observed a single time. The clonotype was recovered from a man aged 40-55 years who had recovered from COVID-19. The specimen was peripheral blood.

CDR3 DNA sequence: TGCAGCGTTAGACTAGCGGGGGGCACCGGGGAGCTGTTTTTT. Amino acids: CSVRLAGGTGELFF. The chain couples TRBV29-1 to TRBJ2-2; 13 bases align to TRBD2. V gave up 5 bases and J gave up 4 bases; unmatched junction bases: 1. The CDR3 runs 14 residues. CDR1 and CDR2 (germline): SQVTM, ANQGSEA.